This TCR beta chain comes out of a study of blood T cells in healthy people across ages. General study results and limits: Possibly, changes in expanded clonotypes were confounded because donor CMV status was unknown.

As regards this clonotype: Antigen: not known.

Between the trimmed V and J ends, which lost 2 bases and 4 bases, there was a span of 14 bases. Germline V gives CDR1 MNHEY, CDR2 SVGEGT. The CDR3 is 16 residues long. A J-beta primer mix and a sample-barcoded 5' primer were used in a second PCR of about 7 to 12 cycles. Each cDNA molecule carried a tag from a template-switch adaptor that contained 12 random nucleotides. TCRdb reanalysed the 5' RACE reads using MiXCR and keeps one entry per CDR3 protein. The sample has around 650,000 distinct CDR3 sequences; about a third are singletons. The specimen was blood. This chain uses TRBV6-2 or TRBV6-3 with TRBJ2-2; D not certain. The receptor was derived from an elderly woman in good health. The CDR3 spells CASSYGGLVTTGELFF. As DNA, the CDR3 is TGTGCCAGCAGTTACGGCGGTCTAGTAACCACCGGGGAGCTGTTTTTT.